The 11 T cell receptor beta chains reported below all come from one sample, sequenced in a study of OX40 agonist ivuxolimab in advanced cancers. Measured with immunoSEQ multiplex PCR; TCRdb has only the in-frame clones, and not every one. The table has over 14,000 clones, about 80% seen once. Specimen: CD4+ or CD8+ T cells sorted from blood, collected in a trial of the OX40 agonist ivuxolimab. These receptors all stem from an adult with an advanced solid tumor such as melanoma, head and neck, liver or kidney cancer.

This clone has only one observation. The chain carries TRBV27 and TRBJ2-1; the match to TRBD1 covers 12 bases. The CDR3 totals 15 residues. Germline assignment: CDR1 MNHEY and CDR2 SMNVEV (reference sequence). V trimming: 8 bases; J trimming: 6 bases; junction bases outside the gene matches: 8. CDR3 bases: TGTGCCAGCGAGGACCGGGACAGGGGGCCCAATGAGCAGTTCTTC. It translates to CASEDRDRGPNEQFF.

The V and J genes are TRBV10-1 and TRBJ2-2; the match to TRBD1 covers 8 bases. The germline V gene encodes CDR1 WNHNN and CDR2 SYGVQD (reference sequence). V lost 5 bases and J lost 5; bases outside the gene matches: 4. The CDR3 extends over 14 amino acids. CDR3 sequence (DNA): TGCGCCAGCAGTCCCGGGACAGGAACCGGGGAGCTGTTTTTT. This encodes CASSPGTGTGELFF.

The gene calls are TRBV6-5 and TRBJ2-5; perhaps TRBD2 as D (6 bases). The germline V gene encodes CDR1 MNHEY and CDR2 SVGAGI. The CDR3 has 15 residues. V shed 3 bases and J shed 2 bases, with 13 bases lying between them. The CDR3 DNA sequence: TGTGCCAGCAGTTATCAGGGCGGGGATCAAGAGACCCAGTACTTC. Its protein product is CASSYQGGDQETQYF.

V gene TRBV29-1 combines with J gene TRBJ2-1; 7 nucleotides align to TRBD2. The germline V gene has CDR1 SQVTM and CDR2 ANQGSEA. J gave up 5 bases and V 8 bases, and 3 bases lay outside the gene matches. The CDR3 consists of 11 residues. CDR3 region: CSLGGNNEQFF. In DNA, the CDR3 is TGCAGCCTCGGGGGGAACAATGAGCAGTTCTTC.

This chain joins TRBV5-6 and TRBJ1-1, with D perhaps TRBD1 (6 bases). The CDR3 sequence is 15 residues long. The V gene lost 4 bases and the J gene lost 5 bases, with 18 bases spanning the gap. Germline CDR1 SGHDT, CDR2 YYEEEE. The DNA for the CDR3 is TGTGCCAGCAGCCTGGGCCGGGGGCTGGGGACTGAAGCTTTCTTT. Amino acid sequence: CASSLGRGLGTEAFF.

This chain joins TRBV2 and TRBJ2-3; D not certain. The CDR3 runs 14 residues. Trimming shortened V by 9 bases and J by 1 base, and 14 bases separated the two germline ends. The germline V gene has CDR1 SNHLY and CDR2 FYNNEI. The CDR3 reads CARSTPPRTDTQYF. The DNA of the CDR3 is TGTGCCAGATCCACCCCGCCCCGCACAGATACGCAGTATTTT.

The CDR3 loop reads CASSPTGRVNEQFF. CDR3 bases: TGTGCCAGCAGCCCGACAGGAAGGGTCAATGAGCAGTTCTTC. The chain employs TRBV9 and TRBJ2-1; perhaps TRBD1 as D (6 bases). V gave up 4 bases and J gave up 6 bases, with 14 bases separating them. The CDR3 spans 14 residues. Germline CDR1 is SGDLS and CDR2 is YYNGEE.

The rearrangement uses TRBV27 and TRBJ1-5; D might be TRBD1 (5 bases). Germline lookup yields CDR1 MNHEY and CDR2 SMNVEV (reference sequence). This CDR3 comprises 16 residues. The V gene lost 3 bases and the J gene lost 4 bases, with 16 bases spanning the gap. As DNA, the CDR3 is TGTGCCAGCAGTTTCGGGGCAGGGCGAGGGAATCAGCCCCAGCATTTT. Its protein product is CASSFGAGRGNQPQHF.

The chain recombines TRBV6-5 with TRBJ1-1; 8 bases map to TRBD1. Germline-derived CDR1 and CDR2 are MNHEY and SVGAGI. This CDR3 contains 14 residues. The V segment lost 0 bases and the J segment 4 bases; nucleotides outside the gene matches: 1. The CDR3 DNA is TGTGCCAGCAGTTACTCACAGGGGGGCACTGAAGCTTTCTTT. It codes for CASSYSQGGTEAFF.

CDR3 region: CAWSVGRDRENIQYF. CDR3 bases: TGTGCCTGGAGTGTAGGGAGGGACAGGGAAAACATTCAGTACTTC. The V gene is TRBV30, the J gene TRBJ2-4; 9 nucleotides match TRBD1. Germline trimming cut 0 bases from V and 5 bases from J; bases unmatched to any gene: 5. Looked up from germline, CDR1 is GTSNPN and CDR2 is SVGIG (reference sequence). CDR3 size: 15 residues.

In this sample, this clone turned up once. The chain has TRBV9 and TRBJ2-7, with D possibly being TRBD1 or TRBD2 (5 bases each). Germline CDR1 and CDR2: SGDLS and YYNGEE. Trimming removed 4 bases from V and 3 bases from J, with 14 bases in between. The CDR3 is 14 residues long. As DNA, the CDR3 is TGTGCCAGCAGCCGTTCGGGACCCGACTACGAGCAGTACTTC. This encodes CASSRSGPDYEQYF.